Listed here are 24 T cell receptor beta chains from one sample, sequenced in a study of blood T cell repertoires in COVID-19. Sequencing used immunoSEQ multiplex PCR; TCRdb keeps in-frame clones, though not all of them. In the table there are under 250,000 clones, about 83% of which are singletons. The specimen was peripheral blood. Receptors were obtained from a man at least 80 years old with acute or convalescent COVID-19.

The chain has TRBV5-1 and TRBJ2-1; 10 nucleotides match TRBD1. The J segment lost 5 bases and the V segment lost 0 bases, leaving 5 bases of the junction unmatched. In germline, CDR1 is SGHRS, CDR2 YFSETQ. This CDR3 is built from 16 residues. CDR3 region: CASSLAGTGVNNEQFF. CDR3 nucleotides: TGCGCCAGCAGCTTGGCCGGGACAGGGGTTAACAATGAGCAGTTCTTC.

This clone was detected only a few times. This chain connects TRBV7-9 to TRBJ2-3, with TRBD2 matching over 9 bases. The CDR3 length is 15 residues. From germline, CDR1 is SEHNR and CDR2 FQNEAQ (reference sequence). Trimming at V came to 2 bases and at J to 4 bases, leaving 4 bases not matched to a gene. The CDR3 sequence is CASSLISGSSDTQYF. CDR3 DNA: TGTGCCAGCAGCTTAATTAGCGGGAGCTCAGATACGCAGTATTTT.

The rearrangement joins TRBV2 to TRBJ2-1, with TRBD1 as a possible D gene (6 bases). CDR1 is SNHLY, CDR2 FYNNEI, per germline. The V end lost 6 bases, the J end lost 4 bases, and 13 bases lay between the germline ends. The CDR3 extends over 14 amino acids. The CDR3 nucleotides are TGTGCCAGCAGACTTACAGGGAATTACAATGAGCAGTTCTTC. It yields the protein CASRLTGNYNEQFF. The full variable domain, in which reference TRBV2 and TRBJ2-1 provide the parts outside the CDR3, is EPEVTQTPSHQVTQMGQEVILRCVPISNHLYFYWYRQILGQKVEFLVSFYNNEISEKSEIFDDQFSVERPDGSNFTLKIRSTKLEDSAMYFCASRLTGNYNEQFFGPGTRLTVL.

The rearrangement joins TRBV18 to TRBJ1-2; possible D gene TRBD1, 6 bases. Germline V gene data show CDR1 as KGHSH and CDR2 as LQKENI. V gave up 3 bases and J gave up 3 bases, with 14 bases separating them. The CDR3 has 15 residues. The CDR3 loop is CASSPLGGFDYGYTF. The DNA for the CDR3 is TGTGCCAGCTCACCCTTAGGGGGATTCGACTATGGCTACACCTTC.

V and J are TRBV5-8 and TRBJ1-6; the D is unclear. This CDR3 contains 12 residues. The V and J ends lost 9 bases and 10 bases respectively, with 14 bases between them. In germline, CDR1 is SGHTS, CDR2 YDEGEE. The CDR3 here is CATRAGTSPLHF. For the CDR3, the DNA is TGTGCCACCCGGGCGGGAACGTCACCCCTCCACTTT. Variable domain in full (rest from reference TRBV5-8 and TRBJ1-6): EAGVTQSPTHLIKTRGQQATLRCSPISGHTSVYWYQQALGLGLQFLLWYDEGEERNRGNFPPRFSGRQFPNYSSELNVNALELEDSALYLCATRAGTSPLHFGNGTRLTVT.

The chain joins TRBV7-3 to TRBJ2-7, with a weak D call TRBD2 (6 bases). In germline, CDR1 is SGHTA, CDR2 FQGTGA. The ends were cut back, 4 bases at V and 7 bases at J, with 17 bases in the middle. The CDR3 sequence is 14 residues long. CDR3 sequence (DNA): TGTGCCAGCAGCTCTGGTAGCGGAATGAGGGAGCAGTACTTC. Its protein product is CASSSGSGMREQYF.

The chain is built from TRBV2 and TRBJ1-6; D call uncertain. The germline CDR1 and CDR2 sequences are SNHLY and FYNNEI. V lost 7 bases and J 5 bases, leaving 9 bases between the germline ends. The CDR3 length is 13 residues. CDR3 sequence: CASMASNNSPLHF. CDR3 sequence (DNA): TGTGCCAGCATGGCATCGAATAATTCACCCCTCCACTTT.

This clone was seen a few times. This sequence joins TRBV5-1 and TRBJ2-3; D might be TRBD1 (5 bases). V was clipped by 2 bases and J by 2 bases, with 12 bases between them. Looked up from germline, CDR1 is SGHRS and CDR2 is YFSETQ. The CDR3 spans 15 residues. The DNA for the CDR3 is TGCGCCAGCAGCTTACAGGTGTACCCCACAGATACGCAGTATTTT. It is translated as CASSLQVYPTDTQYF.

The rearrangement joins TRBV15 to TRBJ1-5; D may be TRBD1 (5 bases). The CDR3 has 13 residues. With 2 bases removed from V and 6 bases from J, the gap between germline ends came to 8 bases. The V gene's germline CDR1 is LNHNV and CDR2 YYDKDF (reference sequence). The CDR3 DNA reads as TGTGCCACCAGCAGACAGGGAGGTCAGCCCCAGCATTTT. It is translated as CATSRQGGQPQHF.

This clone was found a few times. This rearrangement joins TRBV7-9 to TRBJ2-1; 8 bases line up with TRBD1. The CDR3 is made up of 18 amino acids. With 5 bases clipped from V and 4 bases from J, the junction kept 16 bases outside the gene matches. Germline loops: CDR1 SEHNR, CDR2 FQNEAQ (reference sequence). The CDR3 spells CASSPGQGLDQWYNEQFF. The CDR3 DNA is TGTGCCAGCAGCCCCGGACAGGGCTTGGATCAATGGTACAATGAGCAGTTCTTC.

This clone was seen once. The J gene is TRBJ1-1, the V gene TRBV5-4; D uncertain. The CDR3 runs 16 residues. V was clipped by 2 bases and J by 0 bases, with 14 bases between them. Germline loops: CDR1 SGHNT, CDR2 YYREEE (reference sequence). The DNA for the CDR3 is TGTGCCAGCAGCTTAGCCCACTCGCGAGTGAACACTGAAGCTTTCTTT. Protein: CASSLAHSRVNTEAFF.

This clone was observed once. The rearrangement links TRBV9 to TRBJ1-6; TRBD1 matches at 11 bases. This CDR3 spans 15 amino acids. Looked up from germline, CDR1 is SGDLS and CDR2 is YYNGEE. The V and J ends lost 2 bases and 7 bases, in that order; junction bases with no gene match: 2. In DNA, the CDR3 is TGTGCCAGCAGCGTTGGGACAGGGGGAAATTCACCCCTCCACTTT. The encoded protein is CASSVGTGGNSPLHF. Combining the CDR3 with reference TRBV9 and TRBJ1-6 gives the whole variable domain DSGVTQTPKHLITATGQRVTLRCSPRSGDLSVYWYQQSLDQGLQFLIQYYNGEERAKGNILERFSAQQFPDLHSELNLSSLELGDSALYFCASSVGTGGNSPLHFGNGTRLTVT.

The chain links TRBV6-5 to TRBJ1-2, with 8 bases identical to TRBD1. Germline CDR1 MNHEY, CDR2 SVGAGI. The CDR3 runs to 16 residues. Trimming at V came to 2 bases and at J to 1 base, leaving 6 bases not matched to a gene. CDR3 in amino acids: CASSYIGQGLNYGYTF. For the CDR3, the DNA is TGTGCCAGCAGTTACATCGGACAGGGTCTTAACTATGGCTACACCTTC.

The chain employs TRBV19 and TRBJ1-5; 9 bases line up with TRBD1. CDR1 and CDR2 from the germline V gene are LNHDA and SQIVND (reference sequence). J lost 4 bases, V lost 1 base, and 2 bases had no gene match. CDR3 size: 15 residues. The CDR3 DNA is TGTGCCAGTAGTATAGGGGACAGGGAGAATCAGCCCCAGCATTTT. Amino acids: CASSIGDRENQPQHF.

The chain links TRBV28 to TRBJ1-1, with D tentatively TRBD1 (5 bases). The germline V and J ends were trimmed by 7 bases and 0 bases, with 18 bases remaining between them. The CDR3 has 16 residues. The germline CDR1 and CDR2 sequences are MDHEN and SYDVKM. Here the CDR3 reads CASTIPLGDLNTEAFF. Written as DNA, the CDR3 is TGTGCCAGCACCATCCCGCTGGGGGACTTGAACACTGAAGCTTTCTTT.

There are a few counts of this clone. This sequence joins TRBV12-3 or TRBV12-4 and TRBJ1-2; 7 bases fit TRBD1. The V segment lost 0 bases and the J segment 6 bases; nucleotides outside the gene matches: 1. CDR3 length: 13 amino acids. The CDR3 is CASSLAGTDGYTF. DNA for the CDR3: TGTGCCAGCAGTTTAGCCGGGACAGATGGCTACACCTTC.

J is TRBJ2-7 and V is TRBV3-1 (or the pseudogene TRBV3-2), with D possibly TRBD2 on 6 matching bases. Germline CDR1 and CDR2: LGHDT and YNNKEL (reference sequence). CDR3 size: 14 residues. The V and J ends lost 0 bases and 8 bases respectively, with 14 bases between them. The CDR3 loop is CASSQETSRGQQYF. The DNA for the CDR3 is TGTGCCAGCAGCCAAGAAACTTCGCGGGGTCAGCAGTACTTC.

The CDR3 protein is CATRGQGAGGYTF. The DNA for the CDR3 is TGTGCCACCCGGGGGCAGGGGGCAGGCGGCTACACCTTC. The V gene is TRBV27, the J gene TRBJ1-2; 8 bases align to TRBD1. CDR1 MNHEY and CDR2 SMNVEV come from the germline V gene (reference sequence). V was pared by 10 bases and J by 8 bases, with 12 bases of the junction left unmatched. The CDR3 length is 13 residues.

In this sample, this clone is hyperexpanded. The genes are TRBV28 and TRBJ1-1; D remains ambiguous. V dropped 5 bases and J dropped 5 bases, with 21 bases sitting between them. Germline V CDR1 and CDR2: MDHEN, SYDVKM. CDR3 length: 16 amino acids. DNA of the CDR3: TGTGCCAGCAGTCAAGCCAAGGGAGGGATAAGAACTGAAGCTTTCTTT. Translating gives CASSQAKGGIRTEAFF.

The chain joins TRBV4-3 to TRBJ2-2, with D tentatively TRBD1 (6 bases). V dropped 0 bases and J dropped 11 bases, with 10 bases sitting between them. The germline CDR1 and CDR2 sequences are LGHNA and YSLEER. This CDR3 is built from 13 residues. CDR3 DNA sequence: TGCGCCAGCAGCCAAGATAGGGGACACGAGCTGTTTTTT. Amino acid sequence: CASSQDRGHELFF.

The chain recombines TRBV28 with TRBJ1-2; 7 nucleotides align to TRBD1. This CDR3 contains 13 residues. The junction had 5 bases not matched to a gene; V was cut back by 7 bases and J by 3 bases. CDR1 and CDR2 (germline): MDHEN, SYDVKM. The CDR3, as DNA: TGTGCCAGCACCATAACAGGGGACTATGGCTACACCTTC. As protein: CASTITGDYGYTF.

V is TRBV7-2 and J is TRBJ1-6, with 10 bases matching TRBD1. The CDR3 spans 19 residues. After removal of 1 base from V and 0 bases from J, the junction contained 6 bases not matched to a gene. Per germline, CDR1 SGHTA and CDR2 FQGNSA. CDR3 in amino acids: CASSLGRDRGPSYNSPLHF. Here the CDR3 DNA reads TGTGCCAGCAGCTTAGGGAGGGACAGGGGTCCCTCCTATAATTCACCCCTCCACTTT.

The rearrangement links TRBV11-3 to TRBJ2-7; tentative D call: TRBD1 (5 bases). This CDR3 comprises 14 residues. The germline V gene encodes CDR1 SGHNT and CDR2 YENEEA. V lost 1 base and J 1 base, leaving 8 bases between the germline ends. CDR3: CASSLGAGSYEQYF. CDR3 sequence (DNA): TGTGCCAGCAGCTTAGGGGCAGGGTCCTACGAGCAGTACTTC. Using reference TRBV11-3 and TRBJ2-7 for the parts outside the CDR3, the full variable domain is EAGVVQSPRYKIIEKKQPVAFWCNPISGHNTLYWYLQNLGQGPELLIRYENEEAVDDSQLPKDRFSAERLKGVDSTLKIQPAELGDSAVYLCASSLGAGSYEQYFGPGTRLTVT.

The CDR3 DNA reads as TGTGCCAGCAGCCGGGGGCCCACAGGTTACACTGAAGCTTTCTTT. Translated: CASSRGPTGYTEAFF. The rearrangement joins TRBV3-1 (or the pseudogene TRBV3-2) to TRBJ1-1; D is possibly TRBD1 (6 bases). This CDR3 spans 15 amino acids. Germline V CDR1 and CDR2: LGHDT, YNNKEL (reference sequence). Trimming shortened V by 4 bases and J by 3 bases, and 15 bases separated the two germline ends.